The 12 T cell receptor beta chains reported below all come from one sample, sequenced in a study of cytotoxic CD8 clonotypes in ibrutinib-treated CLL. Libraries were prepared by immunoSEQ multiplex PCR; TCRdb keeps only in-frame clonotypes and omits some of them. This sample yields hundreds of thousands of clones, of which under 75% are seen a single time; about 16% belongs to the top ten. The source was PBMCs, collected after 24 months of ibrutinib treatment. Receptors were obtained from a human donor with chronic lymphocytic leukemia.

Remarks on this clone: One junction end disagrees with the germline gene, perhaps due to a read error. The chain has TRBV5-4 and TRBJ2-7; 7 bases match TRBD1. CDR1 is SGHNT, CDR2 YYREEE, per germline (reference sequence). This CDR3 comprises 16 residues. CDR3 residues: CASSLAPLDRLYEQYF. CDR3 DNA: TGTGCCAGCAGTTTGGCCCCCCTGGACAGGCTCTACGAGCAGTACTTC.

The rearrangement uses TRBV6-6 and TRBJ2-1, with D perhaps being TRBD1 or TRBD2 (6 bases each). The CDR3 has 16 amino acids. Germline CDR1 is MNHNY and CDR2 is SVGAGI (reference sequence). Deletions cut 10 bases from V and 1 base from J, with 20 bases between. The CDR3 sequence: CATLSARGGSYNEQFF. The CDR3 DNA reads TGTGCCACCTTATCAGCGAGAGGGGGGTCCTACAATGAGCAGTTCTTC.

This clone has just one count. V gene TRBV6-6 combines with J gene TRBJ2-2, with D possibly TRBD2 on 7 matching bases. CDR1 is MNHNY and CDR2 is SVGAGI in the germline V gene (reference sequence). The CDR3 runs to 16 residues. V lost 7 bases, J lost 4 bases, and 19 bases lay in between. CDR3 region: CASTFLGGAGTGELFF. The CDR3 DNA reads as TGTGCCAGCACTTTTCTGGGGGGGGCAGGCACCGGGGAGCTGTTTTTT.

CDR3 bases: TGCGCCAGCAGGACAACGGGACAGGGTTACGAGCAGTACTTC. Translation: CASRTTGQGYEQYF. The chain carries TRBV5-1 and TRBJ2-7, with 9 bases that match TRBD1. CDR1 and CDR2 (germline): SGHRS, YFSETQ. The CDR3 loop spans 14 amino acids. V shed 5 bases, J shed 4 bases, and the junction held 7 bases outside the gene matches. Full variable domain (missing parts from reference TRBV5-1 and TRBJ2-7): KAGVTQTPRYLIKTRGQQVTLSCSPISGHRSVSWYQQTPGQGLQFLFEYFSETQRNKGNFPGRFSGRQFSNSRSEMNVSTLELGDSALYLCASRTTGQGYEQYFGPGTRLTVT.

The rearrangement links TRBV4-3 to TRBJ2-3; possible D gene TRBD1, 6 bases. The V gene's germline CDR1 is LGHNA and CDR2 YSLEER. Trimming removed 7 bases at V and 4 bases at J, with 18 bases between. This CDR3 has 15 amino acids. CDR3 region: CASNPRDKVADTQYF. The CDR3 nucleotides read TGCGCCAGCAACCCCAGGGACAAAGTGGCAGATACGCAGTATTTT.

The chain couples TRBV6-6 to TRBJ1-5, with D unclear. The CDR3 is 16 residues long. Germline lookup yields CDR1 MNHNY and CDR2 SVGAGI (reference sequence). Trimming cost V 6 bases and J 2 bases, with 17 bases left between them. The CDR3 loop is CASRYGRVVRNQPQHF. In DNA form, the CDR3 reads TGTGCCAGCAGGTACGGGAGGGTGGTCCGCAATCAGCCCCAGCATTTT.

The chain is built from TRBV6-6 and TRBJ1-5, with TRBD1 as a possible D gene (6 bases). This CDR3 spans 15 amino acids. Trimming shortened V by 6 bases and J by 0 bases, and 12 bases separated the two germline ends. Germline V gene lookup returns CDR1 MNHNY and CDR2 SVGAGI (reference sequence). CDR3 sequence: CASRLGQYSNQPQHF. CDR3 in DNA: TGTGCCAGCAGACTCGGACAGTATAGCAATCAGCCCCAGCATTTT.

This clone was observed a single time. The rearrangement joins TRBV29-1 to TRBJ2-3; the D gene is possibly TRBD1 (6 bases). V was clipped by 5 bases and J by 2 bases, with 14 bases between them. This CDR3 contains 14 residues. CDR1 is SQVTM, CDR2 ANQGSEA, per germline. CDR3 region: CSVRGQQITDTQYF. The CDR3 DNA reads TGCAGCGTTCGAGGACAGCAGATCACAGATACGCAGTATTTT.

This clone came up once. This chain joins TRBV28 and TRBJ2-7; 9 bases align to TRBD1. The CDR3 loop spans 16 amino acids. Germline-derived CDR1 and CDR2 are MDHEN and SYDVKM. The V gene end was trimmed by 2 bases and the J gene end by 4 bases; junction bases not matched to a gene: 9. The CDR3 DNA follows: TGTGCCAGCAGTTTAACATTTATTGGACAGGGGTACGAGCAGTACTTC. It specifies CASSLTFIGQGYEQYF.

The V gene is TRBV27, the J gene TRBJ2-5, with 16 bases identical to TRBD2. The CDR3 sequence is 18 residues long. Germline V gene sequence: CDR1 MNHEY, CDR2 SMNVEV (reference sequence). With 6 bases clipped from V and 5 bases from J, the junction kept 12 bases outside the gene matches. The CDR3 DNA sequence: TGTGCCAGCAGACCTTATCCGGGACTAGCGGGAGGGGGGGAGACCCAGTACTTC. It codes for CASRPYPGLAGGGETQYF.

This chain connects TRBV29-1 to TRBJ2-5, with D possibly being TRBD1 (7 bases). Between the trimmed V and J ends, which lost 0 bases and 5 bases, there was a span of 19 bases. The V gene's germline CDR1 is SQVTM and CDR2 ANQGSEA. CDR3 length: 16 residues. The CDR3 coding sequence is TGCAGCGTTGAAGATTGGGGCGGGACAGATGGGGAGACCCAGTACTTC. It codes for CSVEDWGGTDGETQYF.

The chain is built from TRBV29-1 and TRBJ2-7; 7 nucleotides line up with TRBD2. The CDR3 is made up of 11 amino acids. Losses at the gene ends were 4 bases for V and 6 bases for J; bases not matched to a gene: 3. Germline V CDR1 and CDR2: SQVTM, ANQGSEA. Here the CDR3 DNA reads TGCAGCGTTGCCGGGGGGTCCGAGCAGTACTTC. It specifies CSVAGGSEQYF.